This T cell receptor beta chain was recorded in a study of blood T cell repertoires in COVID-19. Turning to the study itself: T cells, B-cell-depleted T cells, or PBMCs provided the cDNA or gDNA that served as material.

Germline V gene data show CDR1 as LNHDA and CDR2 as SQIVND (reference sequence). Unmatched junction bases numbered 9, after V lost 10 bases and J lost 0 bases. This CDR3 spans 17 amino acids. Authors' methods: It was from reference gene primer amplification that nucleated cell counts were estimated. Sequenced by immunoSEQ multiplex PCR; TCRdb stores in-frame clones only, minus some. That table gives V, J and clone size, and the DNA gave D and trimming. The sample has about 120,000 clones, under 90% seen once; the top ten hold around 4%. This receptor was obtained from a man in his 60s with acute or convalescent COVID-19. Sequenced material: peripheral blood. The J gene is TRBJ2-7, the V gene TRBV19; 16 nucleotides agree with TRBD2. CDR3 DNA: TGTGCCACACCGGGACTAGCGGGGGGGGAGGGCTCCTACGAGCAGTACTTC. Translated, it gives CATPGLAGGEGSYEQYF.